Listed below are T cell receptor beta chains from one sample, sequenced in a study of vaccination and CD4 T cells after COVID-19. TCRdb fed the PCR reads into MiXCR, producing one record per CDR3 protein. The repertoire holds approximately 12,000 distinct CDR3 sequences, with approximately 32% as singletons. These TCRs are of unknown antigen specificity. The sample was CD4+ T cells from blood, cultured in vitro, taken before SARS-CoV-2 vaccination. These receptors were taken from a human donor who received a COVID-19 vaccine. Both conserved end residues are part of each CDR3. The order of the fields is D gene, CDR3 length, J gene, V gene, clone size, CDR3 protein, CDR3 DNA. D genes are given only for firm matches. Not every row has a clone size; where given, it reads once, few, many or a size class.

NA | 16 | TRBJ1-3 | TRBV6-1 | NA | CASSEVLGDQGNTIYF | TGTGCCAGCAGTGAAGTATTGGGGGATCAAGGAAACACCATATATTTT
TRBD1 | 15 | TRBJ1-2 | TRBV19 | NA | CASSMTGDTNYGYTF | TGTGCCAGTAGTATGACAGGGGATACTAACTATGGCTACACCTTC
NA | 12 | TRBJ1-4 | TRBV28 | NA | CATGPLGEKLFF | TGTGCCACAGGTCCCTTGGGAGAAAAACTGTTTTTT
NA | 14 | TRBJ1-6 | TRBV19 | NA | CASSITGKGSPLHF | TGTGCCAGTAGTATAACGGGGAAGGGTTCACCCCTCCACTTT
TRBD1 | 17 | TRBJ2-5 | TRBV4-1 | NA | CASSQVVGLDRGRSQYF | TGCGCCAGCAGCCAAGTTGTCGGGCTTGACAGGGGGAGGTCCCAGTACTTC
NA | 12 | TRBJ2-1 | TRBV2 | NA | CASVSGYNEQFF | TGTGCCAGCGTGAGCGGATACAATGAGCAGTTCTTC
NA | 13 | TRBJ1-2 | TRBV3-1 | few | CASSPRDHYGYTF | TGTGCCAGCAGCCCTCGTGACCACTATGGCTACACCTTC
TRBD2 | 17 | TRBJ2-5 | TRBV24-1 | NA | CATSDPTSGGAGETQYF | TGTGCCACCAGTGATCCGACTAGCGGGGGGGCAGGGGAGACCCAGTACTTC
NA | 13 | TRBJ1-1 | TRBV18 | NA | CASSPQGNTEAFF | TGTGCCAGCTCCCCACAGGGGAACACTGAAGCTTTCTTT
TRBD1 | 16 | TRBJ1-2 | TRBV7-9 | NA | CAGSPRDRGSRYGYTF | TGTGCCGGCAGCCCCCGGGACAGGGGTTCCCGGTATGGCTACACCTTC
NA | 16 | TRBJ1-3 | TRBV7-9 | NA | CASSPWDGSSGNTIYF | TGTGCCAGCAGCCCCTGGGACGGGAGCTCTGGAAACACCATATATTTT
TRBD1 | 12 | TRBJ1-2 | TRBV20-1 | few | CSAFDRGYGYTF | TGCAGTGCGTTCGACAGGGGCTATGGCTACACCTTC
NA | 14 | TRBJ1-4 | TRBV27 | few | CASSPGRADEKLFF | TGTGCCAGCAGCCCAGGGAGGGCAGATGAAAAACTGTTTTTT
TRBD2 | 15 | TRBJ2-5 | TRBV5-8 | NA | CASPSSSGGGETQYF | TGTGCCAGCCCCAGCTCTAGCGGGGGAGGAGAGACCCAGTACTTC
NA | 17 | TRBJ2-7 | TRBV2 | NA | CASRDLPWRAGGYEQYF | TGTGCCAGCAGGGACCTACCTTGGAGGGCAGGGGGCTACGAGCAGTACTTC
NA | 12 | TRBJ1-2 | TRBV21-1 | few | CASSIGIYGYTF | TGTGCCAGCAGCATTGGAATATATGGCTACACCTTC
NA | 12 | TRBJ1-3 | TRBV6-4 | NA | CASRDSGNTIYF | TGTGCCAGCAGGGACTCTGGAAACACCATATATTTT
NA | 15 | TRBJ1-5 | TRBV7-9 | few | CASSLEGGAGQPQHF | TGTGCCAGCAGCTTAGAGGGGGGTGCGGGTCAGCCCCAGCATTTT
TRBD1 | 17 | TRBJ2-5 | TRBV20-1 | NA | CSASLGRVRGTRVAQYF | TGCAGTGCTAGTTTGGGTAGGGTCAGGGGGACGAGAGTGGCCCAGTACTTC
NA | 15 | TRBJ1-1 | TRBV30 | NA | CAWSVRGNLDTEAFF | TGTGCCTGGAGTGTACGGGGGAACCTTGACACTGAAGCTTTCTTT
NA | 13 | TRBJ1-4 | TRBV5-1 | NA | CASRGGAGEKLFF | TGCGCCAGCAGAGGGGGGGCTGGTGAAAAACTGTTTTTT
NA | 17 | TRBJ1-2 | TRBV30 | NA | CAWSVSQGRPSRYGYTF | TGTGCCTGGAGTGTCTCCCAGGGGCGGCCGTCTCGCTATGGCTACACCTTC
NA | 14 | TRBJ1-4 | TRBV30 | NA | CAWRGVPTNEKLFF | TGTGCCTGGAGAGGGGTACCAACTAATGAAAAACTGTTTTTT
NA | 11 | TRBJ2-2 | TRBV19 | few | CASQGSGELFF | TGTGCCAGTCAGGGGTCCGGGGAGCTGTTTTTT
NA | 14 | TRBJ1-2 | TRBV19 | few | CASSRQRKVEDYTF | TGTGCCAGTAGCCGGCAGCGCAAAGTTGAAGACTACACCTTC
TRBD2 | 18 | TRBJ2-1 | TRBV7-2 | NA | CASSLMPSGGVGNNEQFF | TGTGCCAGCAGCTTAATGCCTAGCGGGGGGGTTGGGAACAATGAGCAGTTCTTC
NA | 15 | TRBJ2-3 | TRBV4-2 | NA | CASSQEAGRFDTQYF | TGTGCCAGCAGCCAAGAGGCAGGGCGTTTCGATACGCAGTATTTT
NA | 13 | TRBJ1-1 | TRBV30 | once | CAWSVRRIGEAFF | TGTGCCTGGAGTGTAAGAAGGATAGGCGAAGCTTTCTTT
TRBD2 | 17 | TRBJ2-3 | TRBV20-1 | few | CSAEKLKTSGYTDTQYF | TGCAGTGCCGAGAAACTTAAGACTAGCGGGTACACAGATACGCAGTATTTT
NA | 12 | TRBJ2-3 | TRBV12-3/TRBV12-4 | few | CASSLVSSYRYF | TGTGCCAGCAGTTTAGTTTCGAGTTACCGGTATTTT
TRBD2 | 16 | TRBJ2-2 | TRBV20-1 | few | CSAGRLAGGLPGELFF | TGCAGTGCTGGTAGACTAGCGGGGGGGCTCCCCGGGGAGCTGTTTTTT
NA | 15 | TRBJ2-7 | TRBV7-9 | NA | CASSLRGPSSYEQYF | TGTGCCAGCAGCTTACGGGGTCCTTCCTCCTACGAGCAGTACTTC
NA | 14 | TRBJ1-1 | TRBV2 | few | CASGGRGGTPQAFF | TGTGCCAGCGGTGGAAGAGGAGGAACGCCCCAAGCTTTCTTT
TRBD1 | 13 | TRBJ2-4 | TRBV20-1 | few | CSAKGQGENIQYF | TGCAGTGCAAAGGGACAGGGGGAAAACATTCAGTACTTC
NA | 12 | TRBJ1-2 | TRBV11-2 | NA | CASTGRSYGYTF | TGTGCCAGCACCGGACGATCCTATGGCTACACCTTC
TRBD2 | 14 | TRBJ2-1 | TRBV20-1 | NA | CSARGGGAFGEQFF | TGCAGTGCTAGAGGCGGGGGGGCGTTCGGTGAGCAGTTCTTC
NA | 15 | TRBJ1-2 | TRBV6-1 | NA | CATISSSPLTIVYTF | TGTGCCACCATCTCATCTTCACCTCTAACTATTGTCTACACCTTC